This is a list of T cell receptor beta chains from one sample in a study of blood T cells in healthy people across ages. TCRdb reprocessed the 5' RACE reads via MiXCR and lists one record per CDR3 protein. This table has more than 450,000 distinct CDR3 sequences, roughly a quarter appearing once. These data also featured in a second study, about T cells of mothers and their children.

The specimen sequenced was blood. These receptors were collected from a boy aged 2 to 9 in good health. CDR3s include the opening cysteine and the closing phenylalanine or tryptophan. D genes are given only for firm matches. The size field is filled for only some rows; it gives once, few, many or a size class.

-,TRBV14,TRBJ2-7,few,TGTGCCAGCAGCCAAGGGCGGTACAGGTCCATCGGCTACGAGCAGTACTTC,CASSQGRYRSIGYEQYF
-,TRBV20-1,TRBJ1-1,few,TGCAGTGTCCGGACGCCAGAGAACACTGAAGCTTTCTTT,CSVRTPENTEAFF
-,TRBV29-1,TRBJ2-5,many,TGCAGCGGCTCTAGCCCGGAGACCCAGTACTTC,CSGSSPETQYF
TRBD1,TRBV6-5,TRBJ1-2,-,TGTGCCAGCAGGATGACAGGGGAGACCTATGGCTACACCTTC,CASRMTGETYGYTF
-,TRBV18,TRBJ1-1,-,TGTGCCAGCTCATCCAATGAGGGACAAGAAGCTTTCTTT,CASSSNEGQEAFF
TRBD2,TRBV29-1,TRBJ2-7,-,TGCAGCGGAAAACTAGCGGGAGTCTACGAGCAGTACTTC,CSGKLAGVYEQYF
TRBD1,TRBV20-1,TRBJ2-5,many,TGCAGTGCTAGACCCTACAGGGGAGAGACCCAGTACTTC,CSARPYRGETQYF
-,TRBV7-8,TRBJ1-1,few,TGTGCCAGCAGCTCAGGGCCGTGGAACACTGAAGCTTTCTTT,CASSSGPWNTEAFF
-,TRBV29-1,TRBJ2-5,-,TGCAGCGTTGAGTGGGCCCAGGCTCAGCGAAGTGGAGAAGGGACCCAGTACTTC,CSVEWAQAQRSGEGTQYF
TRBD1,TRBV30,TRBJ1-4,few,TGTGCCTGGCGACAGGGGACTAATGAAAAACTGTTTTTT,CAWRQGTNEKLFF
-,TRBV4-2,TRBJ2-3,-,TGTGCCAGCAGCGAGGCGGCCACAGATACGCAGTATTTT,CASSEAATDTQYF
-,TRBV3-1,TRBJ2-1,-,TGTGCCAGCAGCCAAGTTTATACGGGGGATGAGCAGTTCTTC,CASSQVYTGDEQFF
TRBD2,TRBV7-2,TRBJ2-5,few,TGTGCCAGCAGCTTAGTGGGCAGACTAGCGGGGGGCGGAGAGACCCAGTACTTC,CASSLVGRLAGGGETQYF
-,TRBV12-5,TRBJ2-5,few,TGTGCTAGTGGCCCCGGGACCGGAGGGACCCAGTACTTC,CASGPGTGGTQYF
TRBD2,TRBV5-1,TRBJ2-5,-,TGCGCCAGCAGCTTGGGACTAGCGGGACCGTACCAAGAGACCCAGTACTTC,CASSLGLAGPYQETQYF
-,TRBV5-1,TRBJ2-2,few,TGCGCCAGCAGCATTCAGGGGACCGGGGAGCTGTTTTTT,CASSIQGTGELFF
TRBD1,TRBV4-1,TRBJ1-6,-,TGCGCCAGCAGCCCAACAGGGGGCCGGAATTCACCCCTCCACTTT,CASSPTGGRNSPLHF
TRBD1,TRBV29-1,TRBJ1-2,few,TGCAGCGTTGAGGGGGGGACAGTCCAGAGCAACTATGGCTACACCTTC,CSVEGGTVQSNYGYTF
-,TRBV7-2,TRBJ2-5,many,TGTGCCAGCAGCCTAAAGTGGGGTATACAAGAGACCCAGTACTTC,CASSLKWGIQETQYF
-,TRBV6-5,TRBJ2-7,few,TGTGCCAGCAGTTACGCCGTTGGGGTGTCCTACGAGCAGTACTTC,CASSYAVGVSYEQYF
-,TRBV29-1,TRBJ2-5,few,TGCAGCGTTGACCGGAAGGAGACCCAGTACTTC,CSVDRKETQYF
-,TRBV2,TRBJ2-4,-,TGTGCCAGCGCGGGACACCTCGGGAGAGCGGGAAACATTCAGTACTTC,CASAGHLGRAGNIQYF
TRBD2,TRBV29-1,TRBJ2-5,many,TGCAGCGTTGTAAGGATACTAGCGGCGCTACAAGAGACCCAGTACTTC,CSVVRILAALQETQYF
TRBD2,TRBV10-3,TRBJ2-2,-,TGTGCCATCAGTGAGTCCACGGAGCGGGGAGGCACCGGGGAGCTGTTTTTT,CAISESTERGGTGELFF
-,TRBV5-5,TRBJ2-1,few,TGTGCCAGCAAGGGGCGGGTCTCCTACAATGAGCAGTTCTTC,CASKGRVSYNEQFF
-,TRBV3-1,TRBJ1-2,-,TGTGCCAGCAGCCAAGATATTGGGGTTCCTTTCTATGGCTACACCTTC,CASSQDIGVPFYGYTF
-,TRBV20-1,TRBJ2-7,-,TGCAGTGCTAGAGCGGTTGAGACAGGATCCTACGAGCAGTACTTC,CSARAVETGSYEQYF
-,TRBV4-3,TRBJ2-5,-,TGCGCCAGCAGCCAAGATGGGGTCGTTCAAGAGACCCAGTACTTC,CASSQDGVVQETQYF
TRBD2,TRBV10-1,TRBJ2-5,-,TGCGCCAGCAGTAAGGGACTAGCGGATCAAGAGACCCAGTACTTC,CASSKGLADQETQYF
-,TRBV5-5,TRBJ2-5,many,TGTGCCAGCAGCCCCCAGACAAGGGAAGAGACCCAGTACTTC,CASSPQTREETQYF
TRBD2,TRBV29-1,TRBJ2-1,few,TGCAGCGTTTCCACTAGCGGGGGGGTCCATGAGCAGTTCTTC,CSVSTSGGVHEQFF
-,TRBV7-9,TRBJ1-1,few,TGTGCCGGGGAGGAGGAGGGAGGGGGAAACACTGAAGCTTTCTTT,CAGEEEGGGNTEAFF
-,TRBV29-1,TRBJ2-7,few,TGCAGCGTTATGGGTGCGGACAGAGGGACCTACGAGCAGTACTTC,CSVMGADRGTYEQYF
TRBD2,TRBV2,TRBJ2-1,few,TGTGCCAGCAGTCTTACTAGCGGCAATGAGCAGTTCTTC,CASSLTSGNEQFF
-,TRBV29-1,TRBJ1-2,few,TGCAGCACGGACGGAACTAACTATGGCTACACCTTC,CSTDGTNYGYTF
-,TRBV7-2,TRBJ2-7,-,TGTGCCAGCAGCTTAGAAGGGACCAGCTACTACGAGCAGTACTTC,CASSLEGTSYYEQYF
-,TRBV7-3,TRBJ1-1,few,TGTGCCAGCAGCTTAACCCGGGGGAACACTGAAGCTTTCTTT,CASSLTRGNTEAFF
-,TRBV20-1,TRBJ1-2,-,TGCAGTGCTAGAGACGGAAAAAACTATGGCTACACCTTC,CSARDGKNYGYTF
TRBD1,TRBV7-2,TRBJ2-5,-,TGTGCCAGCAGCCGGGGACAGGGGCTGGAGACCCAGTACTTC,CASSRGQGLETQYF
-,TRBV20-1,TRBJ1-6,-,TGCAGTGCTAGAGAAGGGGGGGGCGCGAATTCACCCCTCCACTTT,CSAREGGGANSPLHF
TRBD2,TRBV7-6,TRBJ2-5,-,TGTGCCAGCAGCCAAGGGCCTAGCGGGGGCTCAGAGACCCAGTACTTC,CASSQGPSGGSETQYF
TRBD1,TRBV18,TRBJ1-1,-,TGTGCCAGCTCACCTTTTGACAGGGGACGTGGCACTGAAGCTTTCTTT,CASSPFDRGRGTEAFF
TRBD1,TRBV3-1,TRBJ2-5,-,TGTGCCAGCAGCCAAGATATCCCCAAACCATGGGACAGGGGAGAGACCCAGTACTTC,CASSQDIPKPWDRGETQYF
TRBD2,TRBV10-3,TRBJ2-7,few,TGTGCCATCCGAGCGGGAGAGTCCTCCTACGAGCAGTACTTC,CAIRAGESSYEQYF
-,TRBV7-2,TRBJ2-5,few,TGTGCCAGCAAACTTTGGTCCCAGGGGAGAGAGACCCAGTACTTC,CASKLWSQGRETQYF
-,TRBV12-5,TRBJ1-3,few,TGTGCTAGTGGTTTGGGAGACCCCGGAAACACCATATATTTT,CASGLGDPGNTIYF
TRBD1,TRBV29-1,TRBJ2-7,-,TGCAGCGTTGTATACCTACAGGGGGCCTACGAGCAGTACTTC,CSVVYLQGAYEQYF
TRBD1,TRBV29-1,TRBJ2-7,-,TGCAGCGTTGGGACAGGTGCCTACGAGCAGTACTTC,CSVGTGAYEQYF
-,TRBV5-1,TRBJ2-3,once,TGCGCCAGCAGCTTGGGTCTTCAAACAGATACGCAGTATTTT,CASSLGLQTDTQYF
TRBD2,TRBV20-1,TRBJ2-1,-,TGCAGTGCTTTTACTAGCGGGAGGTTTTACAATGAGCAGTTCTTC,CSAFTSGRFYNEQFF
-,TRBV2,TRBJ1-3,many,TGTGCCAGCATCAGCTCTGGAAACACCATATATTTT,CASISSGNTIYF